The 4 T cell receptor beta chains below all came from one sample that was sequenced in a study of PD-L1 blockade in urothelial cancer. The assay was immunoSEQ multiplex PCR, and TCRdb's table has in-frame clones only and misses some. The repertoire has approximately 83,000 clones, 70% to 90% of them found once; the top ten carry approximately 8.4%. Described time point: peripheral blood 6 weeks after treatment start. The sequencing here drew on PBMCs, taken around atezolizumab (anti-PD-L1) treatment. These receptors were collected from a man in his 70s with urothelial cancer.

V usage is TRBV9 and J usage is TRBJ2-1, with 7 bases lining up with TRBD1. Germline lookup yields CDR1 SGDLS and CDR2 YYNGEE. The CDR3 contains 16 residues. The ends lost 4 bases at V and 5 bases at J; junction bases unmatched: 12. The CDR3 reads CASSQTGDAFHNEQFF. CDR3 coding DNA: TGTGCCAGCAGCCAAACAGGGGATGCGTTCCACAATGAGCAGTTCTTC. Full variable domain (outside the CDR3, taken from reference TRBV9 and TRBJ2-1): DSGVTQTPKHLITATGQRVTLRCSPRSGDLSVYWYQQSLDQGLQFLIQYYNGEERAKGNILERFSAQQFPDLHSELNLSSLELGDSALYFCASSQTGDAFHNEQFFGPGTRLTVL.

The chain couples TRBV23-1 to TRBJ1-5; 9 bases map to TRBD1. TRBV23-1 carries the ORF label, with uncertain function. This CDR3 has 21 residues. Germline trimming cut 2 bases from V and 2 bases from J; bases unmatched to any gene: 19. CDR3 residues: CASSQRPPGTAGQGRNQPQHF. The CDR3 nucleotides read TGCGCCAGCAGTCAAAGGCCTCCGGGGACAGCGGGACAGGGTCGCAATCAGCCCCAGCATTTT.

Worth noting for this clone: Germline is not matched at one junction end, which may reflect a read error. V usage is TRBV6-5 and J usage is TRBJ1-1; TRBD1 matches at 7 bases. CDR3 length: 12 amino acids. Germline lookup yields CDR1 MNHEY and CDR2 SVGAGI. The CDR3 nucleotides are TGTGCCAGTACAGGGGTGAATACTGAAGCTTTCTTT. This encodes CASTGVNTEAFF.

CDR3 in amino acids: CASGTDRGRTGELFF. Here the CDR3 DNA reads TGTGCCAGCGGCACGGACAGGGGGCGCACCGGGGAGCTGTTTTTT. The chain uses TRBV7-9 and TRBJ2-2; 11 nucleotides line up with TRBD1. With V trimmed by 8 bases and J by 4 bases, 6 bases remained unmatched. CDR1 is SEHNR and CDR2 is FQNEAQ in the germline V gene (reference sequence). The CDR3 sequence is 15 residues long.